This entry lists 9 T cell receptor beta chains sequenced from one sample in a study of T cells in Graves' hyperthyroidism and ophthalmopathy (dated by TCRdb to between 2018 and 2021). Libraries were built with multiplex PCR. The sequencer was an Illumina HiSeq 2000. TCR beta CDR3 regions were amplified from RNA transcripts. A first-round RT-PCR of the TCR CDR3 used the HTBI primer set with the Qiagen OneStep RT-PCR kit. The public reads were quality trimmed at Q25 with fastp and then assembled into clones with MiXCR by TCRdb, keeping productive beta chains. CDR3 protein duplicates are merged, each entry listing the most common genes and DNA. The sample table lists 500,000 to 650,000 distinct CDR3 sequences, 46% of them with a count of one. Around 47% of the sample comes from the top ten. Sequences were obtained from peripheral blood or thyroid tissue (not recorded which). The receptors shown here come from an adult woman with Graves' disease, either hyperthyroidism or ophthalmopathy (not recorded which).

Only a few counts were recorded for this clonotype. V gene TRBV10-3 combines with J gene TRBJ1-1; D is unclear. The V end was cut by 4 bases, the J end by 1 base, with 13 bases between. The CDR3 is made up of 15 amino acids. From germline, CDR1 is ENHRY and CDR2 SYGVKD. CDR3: CAISADTVRNTEAFF. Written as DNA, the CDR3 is TGTGCCATCAGTGCTGACACGGTGCGGAACACTGAAGCTTTCTTT.

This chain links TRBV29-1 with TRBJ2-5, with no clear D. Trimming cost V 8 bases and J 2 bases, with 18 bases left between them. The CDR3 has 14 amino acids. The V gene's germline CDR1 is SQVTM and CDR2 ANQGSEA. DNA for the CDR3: TGCAGCTCACCCCCATCGGGCTCACAAGAGACCCAGTACTTC. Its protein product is CSSPPSGSQETQYF.

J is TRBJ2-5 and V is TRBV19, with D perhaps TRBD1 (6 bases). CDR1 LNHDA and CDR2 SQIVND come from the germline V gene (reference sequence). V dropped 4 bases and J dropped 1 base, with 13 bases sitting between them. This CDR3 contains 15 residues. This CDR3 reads CASSRGPHPQETQYF. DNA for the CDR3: TGTGCCAGTAGTAGGGGGCCACATCCCCAAGAGACCCAGTACTTC.

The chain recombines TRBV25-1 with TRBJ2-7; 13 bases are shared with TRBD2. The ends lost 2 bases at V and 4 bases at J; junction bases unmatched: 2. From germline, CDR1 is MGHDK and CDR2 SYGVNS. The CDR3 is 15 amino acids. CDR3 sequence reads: CASSERTSGRYEQYF. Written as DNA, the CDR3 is TGTGCCAGCAGTGAACGGACTAGCGGGAGATACGAGCAGTACTTC.

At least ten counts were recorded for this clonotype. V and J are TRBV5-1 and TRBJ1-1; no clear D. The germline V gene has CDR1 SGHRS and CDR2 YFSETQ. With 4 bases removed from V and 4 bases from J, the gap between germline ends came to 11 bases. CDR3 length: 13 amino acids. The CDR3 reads CASSTAFSTEAFF. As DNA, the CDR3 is TGCGCCAGCAGCACAGCCTTCTCCACTGAAGCTTTCTTT.

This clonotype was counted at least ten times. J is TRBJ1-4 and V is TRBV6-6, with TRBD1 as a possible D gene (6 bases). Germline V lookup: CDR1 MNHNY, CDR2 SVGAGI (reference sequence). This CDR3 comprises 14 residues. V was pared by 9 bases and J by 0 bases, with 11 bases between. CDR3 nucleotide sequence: TGTGCCAGTGGGAACAGGGCAACTAATGAAAAACTGTTTTTT. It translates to CASGNRATNEKLFF.

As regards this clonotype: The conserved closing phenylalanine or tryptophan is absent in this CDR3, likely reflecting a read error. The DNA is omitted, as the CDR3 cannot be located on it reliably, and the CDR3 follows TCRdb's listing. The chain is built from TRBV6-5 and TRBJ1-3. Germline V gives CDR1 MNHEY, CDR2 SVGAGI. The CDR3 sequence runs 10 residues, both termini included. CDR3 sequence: CASSGFARLA.

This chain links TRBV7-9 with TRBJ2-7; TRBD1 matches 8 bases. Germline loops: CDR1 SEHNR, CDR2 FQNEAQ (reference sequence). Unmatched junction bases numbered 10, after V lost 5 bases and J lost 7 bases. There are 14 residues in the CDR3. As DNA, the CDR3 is TGTGCCAGCAGCCCCAATTTGGGGGACAGGGAGCAGTACTTC. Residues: CASSPNLGDREQYF. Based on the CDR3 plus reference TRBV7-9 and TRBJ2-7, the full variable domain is DTGVSQNPRHKITKRGQNVTFRCDPISEHNRLYWYRQTLGQGPEFLTYFQNEAQLEKSRLLSDRFSAERPKGSFSTLEIQRTEQGDSAMYLCASSPNLGDREQYFGPGTRLTVT.

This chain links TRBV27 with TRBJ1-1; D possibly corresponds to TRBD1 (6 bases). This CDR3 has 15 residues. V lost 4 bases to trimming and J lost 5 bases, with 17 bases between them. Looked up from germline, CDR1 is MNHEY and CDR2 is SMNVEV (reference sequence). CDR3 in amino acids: CASSWGGQKGTEAFF. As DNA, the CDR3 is TGTGCCAGCAGTTGGGGGGGGCAAAAGGGGACTGAAGCTTTCTTT.